These 30 T cell receptor beta chains share one sample of origin, sequenced in a study of Ad26.COV2.S vaccination and SARS-CoV-2 variants. Sequenced by immunoSEQ multiplex PCR; TCRdb stores in-frame clones only, minus some. The table lists roughly 270,000 clones, more than 70% of them singletons. As to treatment: about 20 received Ad26.COV2.S at low or high dose, single or two shots; 5 received placebo; per-sample allocation not given. After the first vaccine or placebo injection, samples were drawn on day 63. Sequences were derived from peripheral blood, sampled in a trial of Ad26.COV2.S vaccine versus placebo. The receptors stem from a person aged 18-65 years who received the Ad26.COV2.S COVID-19 vaccine or a placebo.

This sequence joins TRBV4-2 and TRBJ1-1, with a possible D match to TRBD1 (6 bases). Germline V gives CDR1 LGHNA, CDR2 YNFKEQ. This CDR3 is built from 17 residues. Trimming shortened V by 3 bases and J by 4 bases, and 21 bases separated the two germline ends. CDR3 residues: CASSHAGTPREGTEAFF. Written as DNA, the CDR3 is TGTGCCAGCAGCCATGCCGGGACACCAAGGGAGGGCACTGAAGCTTTCTTT.

This clone was found a few times. This chain joins TRBV6-1 and TRBJ1-1; 11 nucleotides align to TRBD1. This CDR3 is built from 16 residues. Germline V gene lookup returns CDR1 MNHNS and CDR2 SASEGT. With V trimmed by 4 bases and J by 4 bases, 8 bases remained unmatched. The DNA for the CDR3 is TGTGCCAGCAGTGGTAGGACAGGGGGCATGAGCACTGAAGCTTTCTTT. Translated: CASSGRTGGMSTEAFF.

The chain links TRBV6-8 to TRBJ2-2; TRBD2 matches 11 bases. There are 18 residues in the CDR3. The germline V gene encodes CDR1 MNHGY and CDR2 SAAAGT. V dropped 6 bases and J dropped 5; count of bases not matched to a gene: 14. The DNA for the CDR3 is TGTGCCAGCAGATTTGCCCCCGTGCTAGCGGGAGGAACCGGGGAGCTGTTTTTT. Protein: CASRFAPVLAGGTGELFF.

The chain joins TRBV6-5 to TRBJ2-3, with a tentative D call TRBD2 (6 bases). Trimming took 2 bases from V and 3 from J, leaving 12 bases between them. The CDR3 is 15 residues long. Per germline, CDR1 MNHEY and CDR2 SVGAGI. The CDR3 coding sequence is TGTGCCAGCAGTTACAGCGGGCTACTGACAGATACGCAGTATTTT. As protein: CASSYSGLLTDTQYF.

The chain is built from TRBV6-2 or TRBV6-3 and TRBJ1-5, with unresolved D. The CDR3 contains 13 residues. Trimming stripped 6 bases from V and 5 bases from J, with 11 bases between. The germline V gene encodes CDR1 MNHEY and CDR2 SVGEGT. The CDR3 DNA sequence: TGTGCCAGCAGCAACCTAGGTGATCAGCCCCAGCATTTT. It specifies CASSNLGDQPQHF.

V and J are TRBV28 and TRBJ2-7, with 8 bases identical to TRBD2. The length of the CDR3 is 16 residues. V gave up 3 bases and J gave up 3 bases; unmatched junction bases: 10. Germline loops: CDR1 MDHEN, CDR2 SYDVKM. CDR3 residues: CASSLPSGGGIYEQYF. The CDR3, as DNA: TGTGCCAGCAGTTTGCCGAGCGGGGGTGGAATCTACGAGCAGTACTTC.

The rearrangement uses TRBV23-1 and TRBJ2-7, with TRBD1 matching over 7 bases. TRBV23-1 is annotated as an ORF whose role is uncertain. The CDR3 is 19 amino acids. V lost 2 bases and J lost 2; bases outside the gene matches: 18. This CDR3 reads CASSQSDPFEGAATYEQYF. The CDR3 DNA is TGCGCCAGCAGTCAAAGCGACCCGTTCGAGGGGGCCGCGACCTACGAGCAGTACTTC.

This chain links TRBV15 with TRBJ1-1, with TRBD1 as a possible D gene (5 bases). With 0 bases removed from V and 13 bases from J, the gap between germline ends came to 27 bases. Germline V CDR1 and CDR2: LNHNV, YYDKDF (reference sequence). The CDR3 covers 17 residues. Here the CDR3 reads CATSRDRGAPAGPKLFF. In DNA form, the CDR3 reads TGTGCCACCAGCAGAGATAGGGGTGCCCCGGCCGGGCCCAAGCTTTTCTTT.

CDR3 region: CATTSGTRKQFF. CDR3 DNA sequence: TGTGCCACAACCTCCGGGACTCGGAAGCAGTTCTTC. This chain uses TRBV6-5 with TRBJ2-1, with D perhaps matching TRBD2 (6 bases). Per the germline V gene, CDR1 is MNHEY and CDR2 is SVGAGI. The V end lost 10 bases, the J end lost 11 bases, and 18 bases lay between the germline ends. The length of the CDR3 is 12 residues.

This chain connects TRBV27 to TRBJ2-1, with 10 bases lining up with TRBD1. Germline CDR1 reads MNHEY; CDR2 reads SMNVEV (reference sequence). The CDR3 loop spans 16 amino acids. V lost 3 bases to trimming and J lost 4 bases; unmatched junction nucleotides: 6. CDR3 bases: TGTGCCAGCAGTTTCGTCGCGGACAGGGGGTACAATGAGCAGTTCTTC. It translates to CASSFVADRGYNEQFF.

This clone occurred a few times. This sample also contains other DNA sequences that code for the same CDR3. The chain is built from TRBV19 and TRBJ2-7, with D possibly matching TRBD1 (5 bases). Germline V gene sequence: CDR1 LNHDA, CDR2 SQIVND (reference sequence). This CDR3 region has 13 residues. Deletions cut 4 bases from V and 1 base from J, with 8 bases between. As DNA, the CDR3 is TGTGCCAGTAGTAGGCAGGGTTCCTACGAGCAGTACTTC. The encoded protein is CASSRQGSYEQYF.

The chain combines TRBV19 with TRBJ2-1, with D perhaps matching TRBD1 (5 bases). The CDR3 is 15 amino acids. Trimming pared 6 bases from V and 1 base from J, leaving 13 bases between. The germline V gene has CDR1 LNHDA and CDR2 SQIVND (reference sequence). The CDR3 coding sequence is TGTGCCAGTAGGGTAAGCCCAGGGTCCTACAATGAGCAGTTCTTC. Protein: CASRVSPGSYNEQFF.

In its sample, this clone was seen a few times. The rearrangement links TRBV7-9 to TRBJ1-1; D is unresolved. This CDR3 comprises 14 residues. Germline CDR1 and CDR2: SEHNR and FQNEAQ (reference sequence). The V end lost 0 bases, the J end lost 0 bases, and 5 bases lay between the germline ends. DNA for the CDR3: TGTGCCAGCAGCTTAGCGGGGATGAACACTGAAGCTTTCTTT. Amino acids: CASSLAGMNTEAFF.

There are many counts of this clone. V gene TRBV7-2 combines with J gene TRBJ2-5; D perhaps matches TRBD2 (6 bases). Trimming took 5 bases from V and 4 from J, leaving 23 bases between them. This CDR3 has 17 residues. CDR1 is SGHTA, CDR2 FQGNSA, per germline. The CDR3 sequence is CASSLGERGGRGETQYF. The CDR3 DNA is TGTGCCAGCAGCCTCGGGGAGCGTGGAGGGCGAGGAGAGACCCAGTACTTC. Together with reference TRBV7-2 and TRBJ2-5, the CDR3 gives the full variable domain: GAGVSQSPSNKVTEKGKDVELRCDPISGHTALYWYRQSLGQGLEFLIYFQGNSAPDKSGLPSDRFSAERTGGSVSTLTIQRTQQEDSAVYLCASSLGERGGRGETQYFGPGTRLLVL.

J is TRBJ1-3 and V is TRBV28; the D gene is possibly TRBD1 (6 bases). Germline lookup yields CDR1 MDHEN and CDR2 SYDVKM. The CDR3 spans 15 residues. V was clipped by 6 bases and J by 5 bases, with 17 bases between them. In DNA, the CDR3 is TGTGCCAGCAGCGACAGGCCCATATCCAGAAACACCATATATTTT. Its translation is CASSDRPISRNTIYF. Full variable domain (outside the CDR3, taken from reference TRBV28 and TRBJ1-3): DVKVTQSSRYLVKRTGEKVFLECVQDMDHENMFWYRQDPGLGLRLIYFSYDVKMKEKGDIPEGYSVSREKKERFSLILESASTNQTSMYLCASSDRPISRNTIYFGEGSWLTVV.

V is TRBV5-1 and J is TRBJ2-2, with TRBD2 identical over 9 bases. This CDR3 has 15 amino acids. V trimming: 2 bases; J trimming: 6 bases; junction bases outside the gene matches: 5. The V gene's germline CDR1 is SGHRS and CDR2 YFSETQ. CDR3 nucleotides: TGCGCCAGCAGCTTTTTAGCGGGAGAAGCCGGGGAGCTGTTTTTT. The encoded protein is CASSFLAGEAGELFF.

The chain joins TRBV19 to TRBJ1-2, with 9 bases that match TRBD1. CDR1 is LNHDA and CDR2 is SQIVND in the germline V gene (reference sequence). With 5 bases clipped from V and 3 bases from J, the junction kept 4 bases outside the gene matches. This CDR3 is built from 14 residues. The CDR3 spells CASSDTGGDYGYTF. Written as DNA, the CDR3 is TGTGCCAGTAGTGATACAGGGGGCGACTATGGCTACACCTTC.

The rearrangement uses TRBV10-3 and TRBJ1-2; D unresolved. V gave up 3 bases and J gave up 3 bases, with 11 bases separating them. Per the germline V gene, CDR1 is ENHRY and CDR2 is SYGVKD. CDR3 length equals 14 residues. In nucleotides, the CDR3 is TGTGCCATCAGTGAAGGGCAGGATCACTATGGCTACACCTTC. Encoded protein: CAISEGQDHYGYTF.

J is TRBJ1-2 and V is TRBV6-5; D perhaps matches TRBD1 (6 bases). Per the germline V gene, CDR1 is MNHEY and CDR2 is SVGAGI. The CDR3 loop spans 14 amino acids. The V end was cut by 7 bases, the J end by 2 bases, with 14 bases between. The CDR3 loop reads CASTDRTENYGYTF. DNA of the CDR3: TGTGCCAGCACCGACAGGACAGAGAACTATGGCTACACCTTC.

This rearrangement joins TRBV19 to TRBJ1-1, with D uncertain. CDR3 length equals 13 residues. Trimming left V 4 bases short and J 3 bases short, with 9 bases between. The germline CDR1 and CDR2 sequences are LNHDA and SQIVND (reference sequence). The CDR3 sequence: CASSRGPDTEAFF. The CDR3 coding sequence is TGTGCCAGTAGTAGAGGACCGGACACTGAAGCTTTCTTT.

The chain carries TRBV30 and TRBJ1-2; possible D gene TRBD1, 6 bases. Germline V gene lookup returns CDR1 GTSNPN and CDR2 SVGIG (reference sequence). The V and J ends lost 1 base and 2 bases respectively, with 11 bases between them. The CDR3 contains 14 residues. The CDR3 is CAWSDRVENYGYTF. The CDR3 DNA follows: TGTGCCTGGAGTGACAGGGTTGAGAACTATGGCTACACCTTC.

The sample holds one count of this clone. The chain recombines TRBV3-1 (or the pseudogene TRBV3-2) with TRBJ1-1; TRBD1 matches at 8 bases. This CDR3 comprises 15 residues. CDR1 is LGHDT, CDR2 YNNKEL, per germline (reference sequence). Trimming cost V 5 bases and J 7 bases; bases outside gene matches: 12. CDR3 in amino acids: CASSERFRGPGEAFF. CDR3 nucleotides: TGTGCCAGCAGCGAACGCTTCAGGGGGCCGGGTGAAGCTTTCTTT.

The chain couples TRBV6-6 to TRBJ2-7; D is perhaps TRBD1 (5 bases). The CDR3 is 14 residues long. The V gene lost 2 bases and the J gene lost 0 bases, with 8 bases spanning the gap. The germline V gene has CDR1 MNHNY and CDR2 SVGAGI (reference sequence). The CDR3: CASSYEQGSYEQYF. The CDR3 DNA is TGTGCCAGCAGTTACGAGCAGGGCTCCTACGAGCAGTACTTC.

The chain recombines TRBV20-1 with TRBJ2-7, with a tentative D call TRBD2 (6 bases). This CDR3 spans 15 amino acids. Germline V gene data show CDR1 as DFQATT and CDR2 as SNEGSKA (reference sequence). The V end was cut by 3 bases, the J end by 4 bases, with 19 bases between. The CDR3 reads CSASFPGGLSYEQYF. CDR3 in DNA: TGCAGTGCTAGTTTTCCCGGGGGATTATCATACGAGCAGTACTTC.

V and J are TRBV10-3 and TRBJ2-1; TRBD2 matches at 8 bases. Germline lookup yields CDR1 ENHRY and CDR2 SYGVKD. The CDR3 has 13 residues. The V and J ends lost 10 bases and 10 bases, in that order; junction bases with no gene match: 12. CDR3 bases: TGTGCCACCAGACTAGCGAGTGAGCACGAGCAGTTCTTC. This encodes CATRLASEHEQFF.

V and J are TRBV9 and TRBJ1-6; D perhaps matches TRBD1 (6 bases). The V gene's germline CDR1 is SGDLS and CDR2 YYNGEE. This CDR3 is built from 16 residues. V dropped 4 bases and J dropped 4 bases, with 15 bases sitting between them. The CDR3 sequence: CASSRGDTSYNSPLHF. In DNA form, the CDR3 reads TGTGCCAGCAGCCGAGGGGACACCTCTTATAATTCACCCCTCCACTTT. The complete variable domain, with remaining parts taken from reference TRBV9 and TRBJ1-6, reads DSGVTQTPKHLITATGQRVTLRCSPRSGDLSVYWYQQSLDQGLQFLIQYYNGEERAKGNILERFSAQQFPDLHSELNLSSLELGDSALYFCASSRGDTSYNSPLHFGNGTRLTVT.

J is TRBJ2-7 and V is TRBV10-1; D is perhaps TRBD2 (5 bases). Germline V gene data show CDR1 as WNHNN and CDR2 as SYGVQD (reference sequence). The V end was cut by 0 bases, the J end by 8 bases, with 8 bases between. The CDR3 loop spans 12 amino acids. The CDR3 region has the DNA TGCGCCAGCAGTGAGTCTGTCGGGAAGCAGTACTTC. The encoded protein is CASSESVGKQYF.

The rearrangement links TRBV5-1 to TRBJ1-3; D call uncertain. The V end lost 4 bases, the J end lost 0 bases, and 17 bases lay between the germline ends. Germline V gene data show CDR1 as SGHRS and CDR2 as YFSETQ. The CDR3 contains 17 residues. The CDR3 sequence is CASSLAVGRLSGNTIYF. In DNA, the CDR3 is TGCGCCAGCAGCCTAGCCGTAGGTAGACTCTCTGGAAACACCATATATTTT.

The sample holds one count of this clone. Other DNA sequences in the same sample also yield this CDR3. This chain uses TRBV5-1 with TRBJ1-1; D might be TRBD1 (5 bases). CDR1 is SGHRS, CDR2 YFSETQ, per germline. This CDR3 has 13 amino acids. Trimming took 0 bases from V and 4 from J, leaving 7 bases between them. The CDR3 region is CASSLEGSTEAFF. The DNA for the CDR3 is TGCGCCAGCAGCTTGGAGGGGTCCACTGAAGCTTTCTTT.

The gene calls are TRBV10-3 and TRBJ2-1; 10 bases line up with TRBD2. Germline CDR1 ENHRY, CDR2 SYGVKD. The CDR3 is 15 amino acids. V lost 6 bases to trimming and J lost 3 bases; unmatched junction nucleotides: 5. The CDR3 region is CAIRSGLADYNEQFF. As DNA, the CDR3 is TGTGCCATCAGATCTGGACTAGCGGACTACAATGAGCAGTTCTTC.